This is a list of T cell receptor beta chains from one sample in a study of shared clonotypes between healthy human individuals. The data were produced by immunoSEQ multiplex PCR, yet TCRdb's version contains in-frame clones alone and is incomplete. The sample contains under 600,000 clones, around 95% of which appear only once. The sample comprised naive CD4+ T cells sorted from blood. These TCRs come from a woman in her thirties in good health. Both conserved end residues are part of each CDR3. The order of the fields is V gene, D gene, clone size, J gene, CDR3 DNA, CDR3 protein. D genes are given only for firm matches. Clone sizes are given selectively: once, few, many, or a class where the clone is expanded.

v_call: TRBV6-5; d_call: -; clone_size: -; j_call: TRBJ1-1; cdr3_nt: TGTGCCAGCAGTTATGGGGCTGGGGACACTGAAGCTTTCTTT; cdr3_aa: CASSYGAGDTEAFF
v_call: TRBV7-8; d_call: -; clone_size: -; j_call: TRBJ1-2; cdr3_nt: TGTGCCAGCAGCTTAGCGGCAGGGGCCCCACTAGGATTGACTGGCTACACCTTC; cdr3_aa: CASSLAAGAPLGLTGYTF
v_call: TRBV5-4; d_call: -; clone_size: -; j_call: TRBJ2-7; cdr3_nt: TGTGCCAGCAGCTTGGATACAGGAATCCTCTACGAGCAGTACTTC; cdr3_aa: CASSLDTGILYEQYF
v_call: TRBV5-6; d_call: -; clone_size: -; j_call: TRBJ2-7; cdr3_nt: TGTGCCAGCAGCTTGGTGGGGGCCAACTACGAGCAGTACTTC; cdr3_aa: CASSLVGANYEQYF
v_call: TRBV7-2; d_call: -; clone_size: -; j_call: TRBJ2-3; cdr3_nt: TGTGCCAGCAGCCGCGGCCCTTCTCCAGGACGGGCAGATACGCAGTATTTT; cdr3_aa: CASSRGPSPGRADTQYF
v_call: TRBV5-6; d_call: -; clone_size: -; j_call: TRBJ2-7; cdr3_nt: TGTGCCAGCAGCTTGTCAGGGTATGAGCAGTACTTC; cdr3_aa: CASSLSGYEQYF
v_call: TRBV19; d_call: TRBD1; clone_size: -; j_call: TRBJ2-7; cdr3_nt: TGTGCCAGTAGTATGTGGGACAGACCCTACGAGCAGTACTTC; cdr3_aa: CASSMWDRPYEQYF
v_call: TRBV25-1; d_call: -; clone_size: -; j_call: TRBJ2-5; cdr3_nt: TGTGCCAGCAGTGCAGGTGGCGGAGAGACCCAGTACTTC; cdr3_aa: CASSAGGGETQYF
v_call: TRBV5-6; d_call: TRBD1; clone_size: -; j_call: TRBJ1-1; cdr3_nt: TGTGCCAGCAGCCCCGGGACAGGGAACACTGAAGCTTTCTTT; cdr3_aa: CASSPGTGNTEAFF
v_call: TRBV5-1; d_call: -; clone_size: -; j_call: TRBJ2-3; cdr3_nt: TGCGCCAGCAGCCCAGGGAGTGGCAGGGTGGATACGCAGTATTTT; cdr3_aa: CASSPGSGRVDTQYF
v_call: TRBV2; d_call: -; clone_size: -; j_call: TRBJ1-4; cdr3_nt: TGTGCCGCCAGGGAGCATTCCACTAATGAAAAACTGTTTTTT; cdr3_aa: CAAREHSTNEKLFF
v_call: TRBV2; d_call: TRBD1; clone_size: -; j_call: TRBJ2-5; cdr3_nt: TGTGCCAGCAGACAGGGGGTCGAGACCCAGTACTTC; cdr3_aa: CASRQGVETQYF
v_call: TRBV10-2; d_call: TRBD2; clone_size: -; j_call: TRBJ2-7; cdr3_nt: TGCGCCAGCAGTGCTAGCGGGCCAACCTACGAGCAGTACTTC; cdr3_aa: CASSASGPTYEQYF
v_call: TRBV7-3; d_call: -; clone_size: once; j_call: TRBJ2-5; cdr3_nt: TGTGCCAGCAGCCAAAGTGGTTTGGGGACAGAGACCCAGTACTTC; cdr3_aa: CASSQSGLGTETQYF
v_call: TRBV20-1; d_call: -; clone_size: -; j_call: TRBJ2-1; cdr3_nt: TGCAGTGTGACCCCGCGAGATGAGCAGTTCTTC; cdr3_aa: CSVTPRDEQFF
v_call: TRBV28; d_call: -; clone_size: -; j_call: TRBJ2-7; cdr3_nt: TGTGCCAGCAGTGAGCGGTACGAGCAGTACTTC; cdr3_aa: CASSERYEQYF
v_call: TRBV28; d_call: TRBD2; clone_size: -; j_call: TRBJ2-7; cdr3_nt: TGTGCCAGCACCTCCGGGGTCCCCGGGAGGGACGCCTACGAGCAGTACTTC; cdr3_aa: CASTSGVPGRDAYEQYF
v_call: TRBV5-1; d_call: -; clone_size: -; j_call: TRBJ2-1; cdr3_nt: TGCGCCAGCAGCTTGGTTTCGGGAGCCTCCTACAATGAGCAGTTCTTC; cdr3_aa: CASSLVSGASYNEQFF
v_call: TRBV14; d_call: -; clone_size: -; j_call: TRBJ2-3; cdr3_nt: TGTGCCAGCAGCCGTGAGCCCCGAGTTACAGATACGCAGTATTTT; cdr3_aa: CASSREPRVTDTQYF
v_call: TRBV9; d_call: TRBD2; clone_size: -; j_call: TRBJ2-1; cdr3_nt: TGTGCCAGCAGTAAAAGGAGCGGGGGTCTCTCCTACAATGAGCAGTTCTTC; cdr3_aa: CASSKRSGGLSYNEQFF
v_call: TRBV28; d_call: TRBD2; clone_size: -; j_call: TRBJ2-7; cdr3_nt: TGTGCCAGCAGTTTTCCCGGACTAGCGGAACCCTACGAGCAGTACTTC; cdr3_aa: CASSFPGLAEPYEQYF
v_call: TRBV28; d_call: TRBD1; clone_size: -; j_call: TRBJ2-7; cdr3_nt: TGTGCCAGCAGGGGGGGACAGGGGCCTTACGAGCAGTACTTC; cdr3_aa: CASRGGQGPYEQYF
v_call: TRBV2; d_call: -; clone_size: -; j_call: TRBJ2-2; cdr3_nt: TGTGCCAGCACCCTAGAGGTATCTCCCGGGGAGCTGTTTTTT; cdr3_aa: CASTLEVSPGELFF
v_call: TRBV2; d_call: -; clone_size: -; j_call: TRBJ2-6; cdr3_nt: TGTGCCAGCAGTGAAGGTATTCTGGGGGCCAACGTCCTGACTTTC; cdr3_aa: CASSEGILGANVLTF
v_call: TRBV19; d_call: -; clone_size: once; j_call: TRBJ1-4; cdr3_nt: TGTGCCAGTAGTGCGCCATCCAGGGCAACTAATGAAAAACTGTTTTTT; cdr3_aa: CASSAPSRATNEKLFF
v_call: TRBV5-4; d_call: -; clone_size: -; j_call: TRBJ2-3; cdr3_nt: TGTGCCAGCAGCTTGGAGTCTAGTGCAGATACGCAGTATTTT; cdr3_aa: CASSLESSADTQYF
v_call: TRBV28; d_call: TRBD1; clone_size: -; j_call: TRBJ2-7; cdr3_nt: TGTGCCAGCAGTTCGGGACAGGGCGTCCCCTACGAGCAGTACTTC; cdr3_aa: CASSSGQGVPYEQYF
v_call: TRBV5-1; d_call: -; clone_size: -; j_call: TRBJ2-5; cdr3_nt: TGCGCCAGCAGCTTGGTATCCAGTCGGGTTGAGACCCAGTACTTC; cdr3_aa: CASSLVSSRVETQYF
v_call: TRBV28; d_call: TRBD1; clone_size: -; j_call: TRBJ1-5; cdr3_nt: TGTGCCAGCAGTCTCCGGGACAGGAGCTATCAGCCCCAGCATTTT; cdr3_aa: CASSLRDRSYQPQHF
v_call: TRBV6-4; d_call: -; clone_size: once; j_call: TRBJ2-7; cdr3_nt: TGTGCCAGCAGTGACCTGAGCTCCTACGAGCAGTACTTC; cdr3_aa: CASSDLSSYEQYF